Below are 7 T cell receptor beta chains sequenced from a single sample in a study of siplizumab effects on memory and regulatory T cells (dated by TCRdb to between 2017 and 2020). The method was the immunoSEQ multiplex PCR assay. In its TCRdb copy, this immuneACCESS table keeps in-frame sequences only and misses some clones. Where compared with another copy, unresolved V genes explain less than half of these, and the others have no known cause. In all, the sample holds 75,000 to 95,000 clones, and approximately 90% of those were seen once. The ten biggest clones cover roughly 14% of the sample. Sequenced material: CD4+ T cells sorted from blood. These receptors all come from a human donor in good health.

The gene calls are TRBV6-6 and TRBJ1-1; 7 positions match TRBD1. Germline lookup yields CDR1 MNHNY and CDR2 SVGAGI (reference sequence). The CDR3 loop spans 15 amino acids. After removal of 6 bases from V and 0 bases from J, the junction contained 7 bases not matched to a gene. The CDR3 nucleotides read TGTGCCAGCAGCCGGGACAGCTTCATGAACACTGAAGCTTTCTTT. This sequence encodes CASSRDSFMNTEAFF.

A word on this clone: An end of the junction differs from the germline gene, which may be a read error. Other DNA sequences in the sample encode the same CDR3. This sequence joins TRBV6-5 and TRBJ2-1, with 15 bases identical to TRBD2. Germline V gene data show CDR1 as MNHEY and CDR2 as SVGAGI. This CDR3 is built from 16 residues. CDR3 coding DNA: TGTGCCAGTAGTTCCGCCGGACTAGCGGGAGGGTATGAGCAGTTCTTC. Translated, it gives CASSSAGLAGGYEQFF.

This chain joins TRBV2 and TRBJ2-5, with D tentatively TRBD2 (6 bases). The germline gives CDR1 SNHLY, CDR2 FYNNEI. Trimming stripped 3 bases from V and 5 bases from J, with 13 bases between. This CDR3 is 14 amino acids long. DNA for the CDR3: TGTGCCAGCAGTGACCGGGGAGGTGGGGAGACCCAGTACTTC. This encodes CASSDRGGGETQYF.

The J gene is TRBJ1-5, the V gene TRBV7-9; TRBD1 might be the D (5 bases). The V end lost 6 bases, the J end lost 6 bases, and 12 bases lay between the germline ends. Germline CDR1 SEHNR, CDR2 FQNEAQ (reference sequence). The CDR3 contains 13 residues. The DNA of the CDR3 is TGTGCCAGCAGTACAGGCGCCGCTCAGCCCCAGCATTTT. Protein product: CASSTGAAQPQHF.

V usage is TRBV19 and J usage is TRBJ2-1; TRBD2 matches at 13 bases. The CDR3 covers 15 residues. The J segment lost 9 bases and the V segment lost 6 bases, leaving 8 bases of the junction unmatched. Per germline, CDR1 LNHDA and CDR2 SQIVND (reference sequence). The CDR3 DNA sequence: TGTGCCAGTAGGCCAACTAGCGGGAGGGCCCTTGAGCAGTTCTTC. It codes for CASRPTSGRALEQFF.

The CDR3 region is CSVAPSGGRAKNIQYF. CDR3 DNA: TGCAGCGTTGCCCCGTCCGGGGGACGCGCCAAAAACATTCAGTACTTC. The J gene is TRBJ2-4, the V gene TRBV29-1; D is possibly TRBD2 (6 bases). Trimming stripped 4 bases from V and 1 base from J, with 17 bases between. CDR1 is SQVTM, CDR2 ANQGSEA, per germline. The CDR3 is 16 amino acids.

This chain uses TRBV6-4 with TRBJ1-1; TRBD1 agrees at 7 bases. The CDR3 is 14 amino acids. Germline CDR1 is MRHNA and CDR2 is SNTAGT. The V gene end was trimmed by 6 bases and the J gene end by 1 base; junction bases not matched to a gene: 5. CDR3 nucleotide sequence: TGTGCCAGCAGGCCGACAGGGCCGAACACTGAAGCTTTCTTT. Its protein is CASRPTGPNTEAFF.